This T cell receptor (beta chain) was captured in a study of cytomegalovirus exposure and HLA in healthy donors. Whole-study results and caveats: Most sequenced TCRs were rare (though some public TCRs occurred in many donors). About 180 TCR beta chains were listed as cytomegalovirus-associated. Specificity for CMV antigens was confirmed in vitro for three of the CMV-associated chains.

The PCR employed 60 Vbeta primers together with 13 Jbeta primers. Clones were read by immunoSEQ multiplex PCR, and TCRdb kept only the in-frame ones, dropping some. Counted here are about 120,000 clones, 65% to 80% occurring once; the ten biggest clones make up approximately 2.4%. Details on this clone: Its cognate antigen is unknown.

This sequence originates from a female donor in good health and CMV-seronegative. The sequenced material came from PBMCs.

CDR3 amino acids: CACLPGQGMTGELFF. The DNA for the CDR3 is TGTGCCTGTCTCCCGGGACAGGGAATGACCGGGGAGCTGTTTTTT. The chain links TRBV30 to TRBJ2-2; TRBD1 aligns across 9 bases. Germline CDR1 is GTSNPN and CDR2 is SVGIG (reference sequence). The ends lost 6 bases at V and 5 bases at J; junction bases unmatched: 10. CDR3 length: 15 residues.